Each of the 4 T cell receptor beta chains below was sequenced from the same sample in a study of T cells in Graves' hyperthyroidism and ophthalmopathy. Researchers took RNA transcripts and amplified the TCR beta CDR3 regions from them. First-round RT-PCR with HTBI primers amplified the TCR CDR3 region. TCRdb re-called the multiplex PCR reads through MiXCR, storing one row per CDR3 protein. The profile shows more than 500,000 distinct CDR3 sequences, about 16% of them singletons. The sequencing input was blood. These receptors were obtained from a woman aged 30 to 39 with Graves' ophthalmopathy.

This rearrangement joins TRBV6-1 to TRBJ2-7; D unclear. The V end lost 6 bases, the J end lost 2 bases, and 20 bases lay between the germline ends. Germline CDR1 and CDR2: MNHNS and SASEGT. The CDR3 runs 16 residues. The CDR3, as DNA: TGTGCCAGCAGCTTCTTATCCACCGGGCTAACCTACGAGCAGTACTTC. Translation: CASSFLSTGLTYEQYF.

This clonotype showed up many times. CDR3 loop: CASSQVWGDGYTF. In DNA form, the CDR3 reads TGTGCCAGCAGCCAGGTTTGGGGGGACGGCTACACCTTC. V is TRBV3-1 and J is TRBJ1-2; D is perhaps TRBD1 (5 bases). The CDR3 runs to 13 residues. V lost 3 bases and J 8 bases, leaving 13 bases between the germline ends. CDR1 is LGHDT, CDR2 YNNKEL, per germline (reference sequence).

This clonotype was counted at least ten times. The chain is built from TRBV9 and TRBJ2-1, with D possibly called TRBD1 or TRBD2 (6 bases each). V was trimmed by 0 bases and J by 8 bases, leaving 12 bases between them. The CDR3 extends over 14 amino acids. CDR1 SGDLS and CDR2 YYNGEE come from the germline V gene. The CDR3 loop is CASSVGGRGDEQFF. CDR3 nucleotides: TGTGCCAGCAGCGTAGGGGGTAGGGGGGATGAGCAGTTCTTC.

This clonotype has just a few counts. The CDR3 spells CSAPAAHLGNYEQYF. In DNA, the CDR3 is TGCAGTGCTCCCGCGGCTCATTTGGGAAACTACGAGCAGTACTTC. The rearrangement links TRBV20-1 to TRBJ2-7; D ambiguous. Germline values: CDR1 DFQATT, CDR2 SNEGSKA (reference sequence). The CDR3 is 15 amino acids. The germline V and J ends were trimmed by 5 bases and 3 bases, with 20 bases remaining between them.